Each of the 23 T cell receptor beta chains below was sequenced from the same sample in a study of T cell responses to AZD1222 COVID-19 vaccine. Generated by immunoSEQ multiplex PCR, the TCRdb table keeps only in-frame clones and is missing some. The data hold 75,000 to 100,000 clones, with 80% to 95% observed a single time. Sequenced here: peripheral blood, sampled 28 days after the second AZD1222 dose. These receptors came from an adult who received the AZD1222 COVID-19 vaccine.

The chain is built from TRBV5-1 and TRBJ2-7; D not resolved. Germline V gene lookup returns CDR1 SGHRS and CDR2 YFSETQ. V was shortened by 0 bases and J by 7 bases, with 5 bases between the two germline ends. The CDR3 has 11 amino acids. The CDR3 region is CASSLVGEQYF. For the CDR3, the DNA is TGCGCCAGCAGCTTGGTTGGGGAGCAGTACTTC.

The rearrangement uses TRBV6-6 and TRBJ1-2; D possibly corresponds to TRBD1 (5 bases). Germline values: CDR1 MNHNY, CDR2 SVGAGI (reference sequence). The CDR3 has 17 amino acids. V was cut by 5 bases and J by 4 bases, with 23 bases left in between. The chain's CDR3 is CASSLSGDRRAGYGYTF. In DNA form, the CDR3 reads TGTGCCAGCAGTCTCTCCGGGGACCGGCGGGCGGGCTATGGCTACACCTTC.

The chain joins TRBV2 to TRBJ2-5, with 7 bases lining up with TRBD2. V trimming: 6 bases; J trimming: 5 bases; junction bases outside the gene matches: 6. The CDR3 has 13 residues. Per the germline V gene, CDR1 is SNHLY and CDR2 is FYNNEI. CDR3: CASSPGLGETQYF. The CDR3 nucleotides read TGTGCCAGCAGCCCCGGACTAGGCGAGACCCAGTACTTC.

The chain has TRBV6-5 and TRBJ1-4; D gene ambiguous. Germline lookup yields CDR1 MNHEY and CDR2 SVGAGI. The V gene lost 6 bases and the J gene lost 3 bases, with 5 bases spanning the gap. The CDR3 runs 12 residues. CDR3: CASRVSNEKLFF. Here the CDR3 DNA reads TGTGCCAGCAGGGTCTCTAATGAAAAACTGTTTTTT.

This clone was seen more than once but under ten times. The rearrangement uses TRBV11-3 and TRBJ2-2; no reliable D call. CDR1 and CDR2 from the germline V gene are SGHNT and YENEEA. V shed 5 bases and J shed 5 bases, with 6 bases lying between them. This CDR3 region has 12 residues. The CDR3 here is CASSPYTGELFF. DNA of the CDR3: TGTGCCAGCAGCCCTTATACCGGGGAGCTGTTTTTT.

The rearrangement uses TRBV7-9 and TRBJ2-2, with D possibly being TRBD1 or TRBD2 (5 bases each). Trimming took 2 bases from V and 7 from J, leaving 11 bases between them. The CDR3 consists of 14 residues. Germline V gene lookup returns CDR1 SEHNR and CDR2 FQNEAQ (reference sequence). In DNA, the CDR3 is TGTGCCAGCAGCTTATCGTGGGGGAACGGGGAGCTGTTTTTT. It is translated as CASSLSWGNGELFF.

V gene TRBV4-2 combines with J gene TRBJ2-3; D gene unclear. Germline CDR1 is LGHNA and CDR2 is YNFKEQ. This CDR3 has 13 residues. The V end lost 5 bases, the J end lost 2 bases, and 8 bases lay between the germline ends. This chain's CDR3 is CASSTAPTDTQYF. Here the CDR3 DNA reads TGTGCCAGCAGCACGGCACCCACAGATACGCAGTATTTT.

This chain joins TRBV5-1 and TRBJ1-6; D is unclear. The V and J ends lost 4 bases and 13 bases respectively, with 21 bases between them. Looked up from germline, CDR1 is SGHRS and CDR2 is YFSETQ. The CDR3 contains 15 residues. CDR3 residues: CASSPGGGPPSPLHF. The DNA for the CDR3 is TGCGCCAGCAGCCCCGGAGGAGGGCCCCCCAGCCCCCTCCACTTT.

The chain combines TRBV18 with TRBJ2-2; 7 bases align to TRBD2. Trimming at V came to 1 base and at J to 0 bases, leaving 2 bases not matched to a gene. The CDR3 is 16 residues long. Looked up from germline, CDR1 is KGHSH and CDR2 is LQKENI. Here the CDR3 reads CASSPLAGANTGELFF. The CDR3 DNA follows: TGTGCCAGCTCACCACTCGCGGGGGCGAACACCGGGGAGCTGTTTTTT.

The gene calls are TRBV10-3 and TRBJ2-3, with 12 bases lining up with TRBD2. Germline CDR1 is ENHRY and CDR2 is SYGVKD. This CDR3 contains 17 residues. V dropped 6 bases and J dropped 2; count of bases not matched to a gene: 9. DNA for the CDR3: TGTGCCATCAGCCGACTAGCGGGGGCCCCCCTCACAGATACGCAGTATTTT. Protein sequence: CAISRLAGAPLTDTQYF.

CDR3 region: CASSLGLAGGEETQYF. CDR3 coding DNA: TGTGCCAGCAGTTTGGGACTAGCGGGGGGCGAAGAGACCCAGTACTTC. The chain combines TRBV6-2 or TRBV6-3 with TRBJ2-5; TRBD2 matches 15 bases. Germline V lookup: CDR1 MNHEY, CDR2 SVGEGT. V shed 4 bases, J shed 3 bases, and the junction held 3 bases outside the gene matches. CDR3 length: 16 residues.

In its sample, this clone was seen once. The chain carries TRBV5-1 and TRBJ2-7, with 8 bases aligning to TRBD2. The V and J ends lost 3 bases and 2 bases, in that order; junction bases with no gene match: 7. CDR1 is SGHRS and CDR2 is YFSETQ in the germline V gene. The CDR3 loop spans 15 amino acids. CDR3 amino acids: CASSSTTSGPYEQYF. The CDR3 nucleotides read TGCGCCAGCAGCTCAACTACTAGCGGCCCCTACGAGCAGTACTTC.

The chain combines TRBV5-1 with TRBJ1-2; D ambiguous. V was cut by 0 bases and J by 2 bases, with 11 bases left in between. The CDR3 loop spans 15 amino acids. Germline CDR1 is SGHRS and CDR2 is YFSETQ. DNA of the CDR3: TGCGCCAGCAGCTTGGCTGAGGGCTTGAACTATGGCTACACCTTC. Amino acid sequence: CASSLAEGLNYGYTF.

This clone was picked up a small number of times. The CDR3 sequence is CASSYSLTYEQYF. DNA for the CDR3: TGTGCCAGCAGTTACTCCCTAACCTACGAGCAGTACTTC. The chain joins TRBV6-2 or TRBV6-3 to TRBJ2-7; D gene unclear. The CDR3 is made up of 13 amino acids. Trimming removed 0 bases from V and 2 bases from J, with 5 bases in between. Germline CDR1 MNHEY, CDR2 SVGEGT.

This clone has only one observation. This sequence joins TRBV9 and TRBJ1-2; D perhaps matches TRBD1 (6 bases). Trimming shortened V by 2 bases and J by 8 bases, and 22 bases separated the two germline ends. Germline CDR1 reads SGDLS; CDR2 reads YYNGEE. The CDR3 runs to 16 residues. The CDR3 spells CASSVGGQGRKGGYTF. The DNA of the CDR3 is TGTGCCAGCAGCGTTGGAGGGCAGGGGCGAAAAGGAGGCTACACCTTC.

CDR3 sequence reads: CASSNRGGEQFF. CDR3 DNA: TGTGCCAGCAGCAACCGGGGGGGTGAGCAGTTCTTC. J is TRBJ2-1 and V is TRBV7-2, with 8 bases that match TRBD2. Germline values: CDR1 SGHTA, CDR2 FQGNSA. V trimming: 5 bases; J trimming: 9 bases; junction bases outside the gene matches: 3. CDR3 length equals 12 residues.

This chain links TRBV15 with TRBJ2-7, with no clear D. The V gene lost 3 bases and the J gene lost 4 bases, with 10 bases spanning the gap. The CDR3 covers 13 residues. CDR1 LNHNV and CDR2 YYDKDF come from the germline V gene (reference sequence). The CDR3 nucleotides are TGTGCCACCAGCAGTCAACAGCTTTACGAGCAGTACTTC. Encoded protein: CATSSQQLYEQYF.

This clone was detected only a few times. The chain carries TRBV7-2 and TRBJ2-3; D perhaps matches TRBD1 (6 bases). The germline CDR1 and CDR2 sequences are SGHTA and FQGNSA. Trimming removed 0 bases at V and 4 bases at J, with 11 bases between. The CDR3 length is 15 residues. This CDR3 is CASSLAGAVADTQYF. The CDR3 nucleotides are TGTGCCAGCAGCTTAGCGGGGGCAGTTGCAGATACGCAGTATTTT.

V gene TRBV9 combines with J gene TRBJ1-1; D gene ambiguous. The germline CDR1 and CDR2 sequences are SGDLS and YYNGEE. This CDR3 has 16 amino acids. With 0 bases removed from V and 2 bases from J, the gap between germline ends came to 14 bases. CDR3 in DNA: TGTGCCAGCAGCGTAGCTGGCGGGAGATTAAACACTGAAGCTTTCTTT. The encoded protein is CASSVAGGRLNTEAFF.

V and J are TRBV3-1 (or the pseudogene TRBV3-2) and TRBJ1-4, with a possible D match to TRBD1 (5 bases). This CDR3 is 15 amino acids long. The germline V gene encodes CDR1 LGHDT and CDR2 YNNKEL (reference sequence). The germline V and J ends were trimmed by 4 bases and 5 bases, with 14 bases remaining between them. The CDR3 region is CASSLAQVRNEKLFF. CDR3 in DNA: TGTGCCAGCAGCCTCGCACAGGTCAGGAATGAAAAACTGTTTTTT.

This chain links TRBV14 with TRBJ1-1, with D perhaps matching TRBD1 (5 bases). Trimming removed 1 base from V and 5 bases from J, with 17 bases in between. This CDR3 has 16 amino acids. Germline V CDR1 and CDR2: SGHDN, FVKESK. Written as DNA, the CDR3 is TGTGCCAGCAGCCAAGTAAAAGGTGGGGCGCGGACTGAAGCTTTCTTT. Translation: CASSQVKGGARTEAFF.

The J gene is TRBJ1-1, the V gene TRBV6-5; no clear D gene. The length of the CDR3 is 14 residues. Germline CDR1 MNHEY, CDR2 SVGAGI. V was pared by 6 bases and J by 2 bases, with 13 bases between. CDR3 region: CASRLVGANTEAFF. The DNA for the CDR3 is TGTGCCAGCAGGTTAGTGGGAGCTAACACTGAAGCTTTCTTT.

The rearrangement joins TRBV18 to TRBJ1-3, with no clear D. The CDR3 loop spans 12 amino acids. The germline gives CDR1 KGHSH, CDR2 LQKENI. Trimming removed 2 bases from V and 4 bases from J, with 3 bases in between. CDR3 sequence (DNA): TGTGCCAGCTCACCAAACGGAAACACCATATATTTT. It is translated as CASSPNGNTIYF.